This T cell receptor (beta chain) was identified in a study of vaccination and CD4 T cells after COVID-19. V was clipped by 3 bases and J by 0 bases, with 6 bases between them. The germline V gene has CDR1 SEHNR and CDR2 FQNEAQ (reference sequence). The CDR3 loop spans 14 amino acids. This sample's treatment: approximately 9-day PBMC culture with coronavirus spike peptide pools or control peptides (ViraFEST assay). This clonotype was seen more than once but under ten times. Its target is unknown. The Oncomine TCR Beta short-read assay was what sequenced the DNA obtained from cultured CD4+ T cells. TCRdb passed the PCR reads through MiXCR, listing each CDR3 protein once. The sample shows under 20,000 distinct CDR3 sequences, around 59% of them seen only once.

This receptor was taken from a human donor who had recovered from COVID-19. The sequenced sample was CD4+ T cells from blood, cultured in vitro. V is TRBV7-9 and J is TRBJ2-1, with D unclear. In nucleotides, the CDR3 is TGTGCCAGCAGCTTGGCTAGCTCCTACAATGAGCAGTTCTTC. Translating gives CASSLASSYNEQFF.